The rows below give T cell receptor beta chains drawn from one sample of a study of blood T cells in healthy people across ages. TCRdb itself ran the 5' RACE reads through MiXCR, one entry per CDR3 protein. The table includes some 700,000 distinct CDR3 sequences, approximately 43% detected once. What was sequenced was blood. Receptors originate from a woman in her sixties in good health. Both conserved end residues are trimmed from each CDR3. Each record gives: V gene, J gene, clone size, CDR3 protein. Only part of the rows carry a size: once, few, many, or a class if the clone is expanded.

V: TRBV9; J: TRBJ2-5; size: few; CDR3: ASSREREALSTQY
V: TRBV12-3/TRBV12-4; J: TRBJ2-4; size: -; CDR3: AGSLTGFRDIQY
V: TRBV7-3; J: TRBJ2-2; size: few; CDR3: ASSPGLAVTNTGELF
V: TRBV18; J: TRBJ1-2; size: many; CDR3: ASSPNEQGQGFGYT
V: TRBV7-9; J: TRBJ2-5; size: -; CDR3: ASGALAGGFQETQY
V: TRBV28; J: TRBJ1-2; size: few; CDR3: ASSFGWTGGGSVGGYT
V: TRBV9; J: TRBJ2-2; size: -; CDR3: ASNGLAGALDSGELF
V: TRBV15; J: TRBJ2-1; size: -; CDR3: ATSEISSGRWNNEQF
V: TRBV27; J: TRBJ2-7; size: -; CDR3: ASSSRQIYEQY
V: TRBV7-6; J: TRBJ2-7; size: -; CDR3: ASSLVRHVQLFSYEQY
V: TRBV7-9; J: TRBJ1-2; size: -; CDR3: ASLRIPPNYGYT
V: TRBV3-1; J: TRBJ2-2; size: -; CDR3: ASSRPGQGVAGELF
V: TRBV5-1; J: TRBJ2-2; size: -; CDR3: ASSVSDTGELF
V: TRBV27; J: TRBJ2-7; size: -; CDR3: ASSLFTGNSHPSSYEQY
V: TRBV6-4; J: TRBJ1-5; size: few; CDR3: ASSDSIGGNNQPQH
V: TRBV4-3; J: TRBJ2-4; size: -; CDR3: ASSQDPWTTGKNIQY
V: TRBV27; J: TRBJ1-2; size: few; CDR3: ASGINYGYT
V: TRBV4-2; J: TRBJ2-5; size: few; CDR3: ASSQGDSQETQY
V: TRBV20-1; J: TRBJ2-7; size: -; CDR3: SAPFSGVANEQY
V: TRBV6-5; J: TRBJ1-2; size: -; CDR3: ASSYTGSGYGYT
V: TRBV29-1; J: TRBJ2-7; size: -; CDR3: SVEDKGTGTPYEQY
V: TRBV11-2; J: TRBJ1-3; size: few; CDR3: ASSLLTTTSGNTIY
V: TRBV24-1; J: TRBJ1-1; size: -; CDR3: ATSDPGTAQEAF
V: TRBV5-1; J: TRBJ2-5; size: many; CDR3: ASSGLQQETQY
V: TRBV9; J: TRBJ1-6; size: few; CDR3: ASAPETEYNSPLH
V: TRBV20-1; J: TRBJ2-1; size: once; CDR3: SAPLGEQF
V: TRBV18; J: TRBJ2-6; size: few; CDR3: ASSPGERANVLT
V: TRBV11-3; J: TRBJ2-1; size: -; CDR3: ASSLERAGYNEQF
V: TRBV3-1; J: TRBJ2-1; size: few; CDR3: ASSSLAGEDNEQF
V: TRBV7-3; J: TRBJ2-3; size: -; CDR3: ASSPLVRAGADTQY
V: TRBV7-3; J: TRBJ2-3; size: -; CDR3: ASSFNPSGVADTQY
V: TRBV27; J: TRBJ1-1; size: few; CDR3: ASSLRFQTGINTEAF
V: TRBV13; J: TRBJ2-4; size: -; CDR3: ASSLVRNGGDKNIQY
V: TRBV6-2/TRBV6-3; J: TRBJ2-1; size: few; CDR3: ASSPLGLAGNEQF
V: TRBV12-3/TRBV12-4; J: -; size: -; CDR3: ASSLDTASTDEQY
V: TRBV6-5; J: TRBJ1-2; size: -; CDR3: ASVAAENYGYT
V: TRBV7-2; J: TRBJ2-3; size: -; CDR3: ASSLAWTGGISDTQY
V: TRBV2; J: TRBJ1-2; size: -; CDR3: ASMSRGYGYT
V: TRBV3-1; J: TRBJ2-1; size: -; CDR3: ASSQEIPGPGGQF
V: TRBV9; J: TRBJ2-1; size: -; CDR3: ASSADAGGTGNEQF
V: TRBV14; J: TRBJ2-7; size: -; CDR3: ASSPTVWGGPSYEQY
V: TRBV12-5; J: TRBJ2-1; size: -; CDR3: ASGFGTVTYNEQF
V: TRBV7-2; J: TRBJ2-3; size: -; CDR3: ASSFSPDGTDTQY
V: TRBV30; J: TRBJ1-4; size: -; CDR3: AVGTNEKLF
V: TRBV12-3/TRBV12-4; J: TRBJ2-5; size: many; CDR3: ASSGGLAETQY